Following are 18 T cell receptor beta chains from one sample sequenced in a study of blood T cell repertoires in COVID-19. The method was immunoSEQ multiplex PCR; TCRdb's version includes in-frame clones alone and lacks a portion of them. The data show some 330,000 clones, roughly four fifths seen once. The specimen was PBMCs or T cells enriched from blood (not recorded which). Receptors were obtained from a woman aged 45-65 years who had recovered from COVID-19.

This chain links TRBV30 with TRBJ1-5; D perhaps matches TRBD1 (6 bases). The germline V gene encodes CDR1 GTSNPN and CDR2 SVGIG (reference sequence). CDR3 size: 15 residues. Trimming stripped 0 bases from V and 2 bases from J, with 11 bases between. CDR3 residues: CAWSVQGGGNQPQHF. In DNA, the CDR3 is TGTGCCTGGAGTGTACAAGGGGGAGGCAATCAGCCCCAGCATTTT.

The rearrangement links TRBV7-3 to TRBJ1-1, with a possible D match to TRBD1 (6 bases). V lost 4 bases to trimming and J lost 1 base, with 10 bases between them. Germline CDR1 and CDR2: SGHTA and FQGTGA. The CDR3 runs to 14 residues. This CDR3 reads CASSSPGANTEAFF. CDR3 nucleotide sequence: TGTGCCAGCAGCTCCCCAGGGGCGAACACTGAAGCTTTCTTT.

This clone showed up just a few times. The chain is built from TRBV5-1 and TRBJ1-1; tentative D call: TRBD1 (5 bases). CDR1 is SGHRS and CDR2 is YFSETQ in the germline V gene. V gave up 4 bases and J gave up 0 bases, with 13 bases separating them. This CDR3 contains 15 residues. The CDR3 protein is CASSPQTVMNTEAFF. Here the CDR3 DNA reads TGCGCCAGCAGCCCCCAGACAGTCATGAACACTGAAGCTTTCTTT.

CDR3 in DNA: TGTGCCAGCAGGGCCGGGACAGGGGCCACGAACACTGAAGCTTTCTTT. As protein: CASRAGTGATNTEAFF. The chain carries TRBV5-6 and TRBJ1-1, with 10 bases lining up with TRBD1. The CDR3 contains 16 residues. Trimming removed 5 bases from V and 1 base from J; junction bases left unmatched: 8. The germline V gene has CDR1 SGHDT and CDR2 YYEEEE.

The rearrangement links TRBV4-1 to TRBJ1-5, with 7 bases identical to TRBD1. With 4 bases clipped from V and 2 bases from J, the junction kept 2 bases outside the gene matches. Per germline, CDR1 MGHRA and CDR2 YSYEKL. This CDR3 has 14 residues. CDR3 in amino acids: CASSPDRGNQPQHF. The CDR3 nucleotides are TGCGCCAGCAGCCCAGACAGGGGCAATCAGCCCCAGCATTTT.

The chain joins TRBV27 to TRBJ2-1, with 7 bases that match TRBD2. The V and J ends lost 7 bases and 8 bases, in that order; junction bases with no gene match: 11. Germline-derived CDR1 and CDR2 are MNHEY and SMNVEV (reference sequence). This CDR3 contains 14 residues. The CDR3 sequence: CASNFLTSRDEQFF. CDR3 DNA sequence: TGTGCCAGCAATTTCTTGACTAGCAGAGATGAGCAGTTCTTC.

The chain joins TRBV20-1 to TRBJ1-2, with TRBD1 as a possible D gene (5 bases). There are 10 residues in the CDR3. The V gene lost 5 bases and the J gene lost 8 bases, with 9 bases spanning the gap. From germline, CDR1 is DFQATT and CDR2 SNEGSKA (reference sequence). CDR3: CSADSDGYTF. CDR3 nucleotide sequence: TGCAGTGCTGACAGTGACGGCTACACCTTC.

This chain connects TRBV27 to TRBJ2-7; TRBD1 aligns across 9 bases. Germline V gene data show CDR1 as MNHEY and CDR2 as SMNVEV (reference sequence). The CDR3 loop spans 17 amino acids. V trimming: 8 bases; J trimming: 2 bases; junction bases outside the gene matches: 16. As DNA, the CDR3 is TGTGCCAGCGCCGACCTAGTAAAGTGGACAGGGGCCTACGAGCAGTACTTC. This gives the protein CASADLVKWTGAYEQYF.

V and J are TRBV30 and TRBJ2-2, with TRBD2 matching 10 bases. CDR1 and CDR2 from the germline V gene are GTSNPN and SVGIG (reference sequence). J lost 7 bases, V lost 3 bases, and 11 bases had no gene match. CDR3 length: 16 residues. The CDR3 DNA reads TGTGCCTGGAGAAGGGAGGCTAGCGGGAGCGTCGGGGAGCTGTTTTTT. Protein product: CAWRREASGSVGELFF. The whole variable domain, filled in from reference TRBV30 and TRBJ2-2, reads SQTIHQWPATLVQPVGSPLSLECTVEGTSNPNLYWYRQAAGRGLQLLFYSVGIGQISSEVPQNLSASRPQDRQFILSSKKLLLSDSGFYLCAWRREASGSVGELFFGEGSRLTVL.

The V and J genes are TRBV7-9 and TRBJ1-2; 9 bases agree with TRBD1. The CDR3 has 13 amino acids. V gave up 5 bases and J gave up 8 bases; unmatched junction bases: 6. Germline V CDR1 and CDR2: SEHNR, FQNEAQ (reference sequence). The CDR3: CASSPGQGFGYTF. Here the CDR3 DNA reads TGTGCCAGCAGCCCGGGACAGGGCTTCGGCTACACCTTC.

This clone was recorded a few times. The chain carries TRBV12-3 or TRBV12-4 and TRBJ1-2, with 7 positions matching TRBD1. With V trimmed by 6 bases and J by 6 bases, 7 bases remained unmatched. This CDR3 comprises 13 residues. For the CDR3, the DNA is TGTGCCAGCAGCGGGTACAGGGGACATGGCTACACCTTC. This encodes CASSGYRGHGYTF.

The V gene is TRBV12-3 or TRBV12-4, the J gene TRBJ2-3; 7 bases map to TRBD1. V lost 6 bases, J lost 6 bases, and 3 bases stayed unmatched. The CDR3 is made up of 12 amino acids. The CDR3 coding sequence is TGTGCCAGCAGCCCGGGACAGGATACGCAGTATTTT. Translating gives CASSPGQDTQYF.

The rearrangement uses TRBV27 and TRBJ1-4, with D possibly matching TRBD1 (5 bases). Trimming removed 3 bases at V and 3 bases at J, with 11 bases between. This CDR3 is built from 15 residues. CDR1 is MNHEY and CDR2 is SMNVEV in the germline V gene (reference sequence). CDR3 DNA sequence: TGTGCCAGCAGTTTTGCGGGGACCGCTAATGAAAAACTGTTTTTT. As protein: CASSFAGTANEKLFF. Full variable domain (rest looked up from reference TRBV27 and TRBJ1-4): EAQVTQNPRYLITVTGKKLTVTCSQNMNHEYMSWYRQDPGLGLRQIYYSMNVEVTDKGDVPEGYKVSRKEKRNFPLILESPSPNQTSLYFCASSFAGTANEKLFFGSGTQLSVL.

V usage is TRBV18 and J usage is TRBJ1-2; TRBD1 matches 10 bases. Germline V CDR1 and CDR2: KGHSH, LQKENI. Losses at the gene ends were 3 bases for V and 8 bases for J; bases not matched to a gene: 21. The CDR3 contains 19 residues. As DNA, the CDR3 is TGTGCCAGCTCACCTATTCTCCCGGGACAGGGGCGATGGTCCGCGGGCTACACCTTC. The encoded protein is CASSPILPGQGRWSAGYTF.

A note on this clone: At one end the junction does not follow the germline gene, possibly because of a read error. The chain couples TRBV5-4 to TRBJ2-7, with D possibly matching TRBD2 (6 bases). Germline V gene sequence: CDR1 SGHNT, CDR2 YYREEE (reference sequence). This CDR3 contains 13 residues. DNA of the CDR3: TGTGCCAGCACCTTGTCGGGAGACTACGAGCAGTACTTC. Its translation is CASTLSGDYEQYF.

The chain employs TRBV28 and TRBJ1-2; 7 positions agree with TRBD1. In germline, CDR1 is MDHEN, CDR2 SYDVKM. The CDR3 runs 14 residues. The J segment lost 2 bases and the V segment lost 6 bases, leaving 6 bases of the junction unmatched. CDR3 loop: CASREGTVNYGYTF. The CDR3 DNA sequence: TGTGCCAGCAGGGAAGGGACAGTCAACTATGGCTACACCTTC.

The chain's CDR3 is CASSSLNDRAGANVLTF. DNA for the CDR3: TGCGCCAGCAGCTCACTCAATGACAGGGCTGGGGCCAACGTCCTGACTTTC. This chain uses TRBV5-1 with TRBJ2-6, with 7 bases matching TRBD1. With 3 bases clipped from V and 2 bases from J, the junction kept 8 bases outside the gene matches. The CDR3 covers 17 residues. CDR1 is SGHRS and CDR2 is YFSETQ in the germline V gene.

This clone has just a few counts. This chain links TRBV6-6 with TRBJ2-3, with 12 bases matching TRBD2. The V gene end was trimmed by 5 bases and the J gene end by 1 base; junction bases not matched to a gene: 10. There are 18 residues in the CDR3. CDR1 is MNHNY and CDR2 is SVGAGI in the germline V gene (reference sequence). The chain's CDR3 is CASSPPSGGALGTDTQYF. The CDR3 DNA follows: TGTGCCAGCAGTCCCCCTAGCGGGGGGGCCTTAGGCACAGATACGCAGTATTTT.